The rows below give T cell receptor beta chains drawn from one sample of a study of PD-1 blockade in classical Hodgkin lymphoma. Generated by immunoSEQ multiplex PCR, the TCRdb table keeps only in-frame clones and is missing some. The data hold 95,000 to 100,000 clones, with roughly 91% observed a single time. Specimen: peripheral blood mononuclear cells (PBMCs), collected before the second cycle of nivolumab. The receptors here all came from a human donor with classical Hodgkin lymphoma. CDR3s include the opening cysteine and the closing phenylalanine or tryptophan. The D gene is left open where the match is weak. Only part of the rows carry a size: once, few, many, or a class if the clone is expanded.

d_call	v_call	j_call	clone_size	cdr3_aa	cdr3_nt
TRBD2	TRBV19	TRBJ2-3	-	CASSSAGGSGVGTDTQYF	TGTGCCAGTAGTTCCGCCGGGGGTAGCGGGGTAGGCACAGATACGCAGTATTTT
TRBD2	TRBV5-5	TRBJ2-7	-	CASSRDPTSATVYEQYF	TGTGCCAGCAGCAGAGACCCGACTAGCGCAACTGTCTACGAGCAGTACTTC
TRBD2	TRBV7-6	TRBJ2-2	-	CASSSTNPGTSGDTGELFF	TGTGCCAGCAGCTCCACTAACCCCGGGACTAGCGGGGACACCGGGGAGCTGTTTTTT
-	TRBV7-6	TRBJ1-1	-	CASRRGAEAFF	TGTGCCAGCAGGAGAGGCGCTGAAGCTTTCTTT
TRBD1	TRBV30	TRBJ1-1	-	CAWRGGQGLIF	TGTGCCTGGAGGGGGGGACAGGGGCTTATCTTT
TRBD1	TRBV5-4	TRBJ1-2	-	CASSLELTGDGYTF	TGTGCCAGCAGCTTGGAATTGACAGGGGACGGCTACACCTTC
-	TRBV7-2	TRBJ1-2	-	CASSYRGRVVGYTF	TGTGCCAGCAGCTACCGGGGCAGGGTGGTGGGCTACACCTTC
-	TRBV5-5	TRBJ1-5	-	CASSFEVGAGQPQHF	TGTGCCAGCAGCTTCGAGGTCGGGGCGGGCCAGCCCCAGCATTTT
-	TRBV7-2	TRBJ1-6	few	CASSLEGSGTLSPLHF	TGTGCCAGCAGCTTAGAGGGGTCCGGGACCCTTTCACCCCTCCACTTT
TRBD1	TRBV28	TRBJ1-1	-	CASSYGQGLLAFF	TGTGCCAGCAGTTACGGACAGGGCCTACTAGCTTTCTTT
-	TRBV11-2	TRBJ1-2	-	CASSLLRTNYGYTF	TGTGCCAGCAGCTTGTTGAGGACCAACTATGGCTACACCTTC
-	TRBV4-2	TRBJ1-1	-	CASSHIGGTTEAFF	TGTGCCAGCAGCCATATAGGGGGTACCACTGAAGCTTTCTTT
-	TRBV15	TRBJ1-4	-	CATSRDLSEKLFF	TGTGCCACCAGCAGAGATCTGAGTGAAAAACTGTTTTTT
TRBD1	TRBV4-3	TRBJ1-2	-	CASSQVSIQQGSLRGNYGYTF	TGCGCCAGCAGCCAAGTCTCTATACAACAGGGGTCCCTACGTGGTAACTATGGCTACACCTTC
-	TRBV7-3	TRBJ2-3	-	CASSLQGVGDTQYF	TGTGCCAGCAGCCTACAGGGAGTTGGAGATACGCAGTATTTT
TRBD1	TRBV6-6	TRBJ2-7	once	CASSYVGTGDEQYF	TGTGCCAGCAGTTACGTTGGGACAGGGGACGAGCAGTACTTC
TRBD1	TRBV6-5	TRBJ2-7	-	CAIAGQGLSYEQYF	TGTGCCATTGCGGGACAGGGCCTCTCCTACGAGCAGTACTTC
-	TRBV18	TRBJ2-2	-	CASSPDGSGELFF	TGTGCCAGCTCACCCGACGGATCCGGGGAGCTGTTTTTT
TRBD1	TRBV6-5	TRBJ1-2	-	CASSARQGDYGYTF	TGTGCCAGCAGTGCCCGACAGGGAGACTATGGCTACACCTTC
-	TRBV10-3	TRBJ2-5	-	CAISEPDRDPGEEETQYF	TGTGCCATCAGTGAGCCAGACCGGGACCCCGGGGAGGAAGAGACCCAGTACTTC
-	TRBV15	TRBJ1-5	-	CATSRGGSNQPQHF	TGTGCCACCAGCAGAGGTGGTAGCAATCAGCCCCAGCATTTT
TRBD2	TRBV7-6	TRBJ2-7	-	CASSLTQAGGYHEQYF	TGTGCCAGCAGCTTAACCCAAGCGGGGGGGTACCACGAGCAGTACTTC
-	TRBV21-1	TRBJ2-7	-	CASSKNGRKPHEQYF	TGTGCCAGCAGCAAAAACGGCAGGAAGCCGCACGAGCAGTACTTC
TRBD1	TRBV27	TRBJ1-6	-	CASKQGAMSPLHF	TGTGCCAGCAAACAGGGGGCGATGTCACCCCTCCACTTT
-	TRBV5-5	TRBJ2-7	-	CASSLGGQLQYEQYF	TGTGCCAGCAGCTTGGGGGGCCAGCTCCAATACGAGCAGTACTTC
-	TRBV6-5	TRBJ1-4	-	CASSYSAGTNEKLFF	TGTGCCAGCAGTTACTCGGCAGGGACGAATGAAAAACTGTTTTTT
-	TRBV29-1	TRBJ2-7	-	CSVEEDYEQYF	TGCAGCGTTGAGGAGGATTACGAGCAGTACTTC
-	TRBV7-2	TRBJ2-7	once	CASSHRTGLYEQYF	TGTGCCAGCAGCCACCGGACGGGACTCTACGAGCAGTACTTC
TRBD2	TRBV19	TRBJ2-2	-	CASDLAGDGTGELFF	TGTGCCAGTGATCTAGCGGGGGATGGGACCGGGGAGCTGTTTTTT
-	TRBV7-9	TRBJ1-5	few	CASSRGPAGREQPQHF	TGTGCCAGCAGCCGGGGCCCAGCGGGGCGCGAACAGCCCCAGCATTTT
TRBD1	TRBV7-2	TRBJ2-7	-	CASSLGQGIDYEQYF	TGTGCCAGCAGCTTAGGACAGGGAATAGACTACGAGCAGTACTTC
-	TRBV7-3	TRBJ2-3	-	CASSLSHSSDTQYF	TGTGCCAGCAGCTTAAGCCACAGCTCAGATACGCAGTATTTT
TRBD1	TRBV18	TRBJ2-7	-	CASSTETGDRQYF	TGTGCCAGCTCAACAGAAACAGGGGACCGGCAGTACTTC
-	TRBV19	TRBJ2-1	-	CASSISLYNEQFF	TGTGCCAGTAGCATTTCCCTATACAATGAGCAGTTCTTC
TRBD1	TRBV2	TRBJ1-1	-	CASSYSNRGDTEAFF	TGTGCCAGCAGTTACTCCAACAGGGGCGACACTGAAGCTTTCTTT
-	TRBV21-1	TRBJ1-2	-	CASSKGLRGRRFGYGYTF	TGTGCCAGCAGCAAAGGTTTGCGGGGGCGGCGGTTTGGCTATGGCTACACCTTC
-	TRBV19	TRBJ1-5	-	CATDPKTYSNQPQHF	TGTGCCACCGACCCGAAAACCTATAGCAATCAGCCCCAGCATTTT